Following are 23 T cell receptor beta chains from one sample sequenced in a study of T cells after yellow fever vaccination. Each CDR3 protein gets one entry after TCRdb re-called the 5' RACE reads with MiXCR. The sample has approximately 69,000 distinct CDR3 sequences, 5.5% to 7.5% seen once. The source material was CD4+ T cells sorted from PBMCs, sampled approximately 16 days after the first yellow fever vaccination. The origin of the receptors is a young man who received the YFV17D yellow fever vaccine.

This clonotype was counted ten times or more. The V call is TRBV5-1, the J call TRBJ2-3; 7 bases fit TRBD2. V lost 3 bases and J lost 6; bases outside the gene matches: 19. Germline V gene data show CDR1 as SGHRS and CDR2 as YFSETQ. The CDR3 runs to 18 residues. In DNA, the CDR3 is TGCGCCAGCAGCTCAGGGCAGACGTGGGGGGGGACGGCGGATACGCAGTATTTT. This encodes CASSSGQTWGGTADTQYF.

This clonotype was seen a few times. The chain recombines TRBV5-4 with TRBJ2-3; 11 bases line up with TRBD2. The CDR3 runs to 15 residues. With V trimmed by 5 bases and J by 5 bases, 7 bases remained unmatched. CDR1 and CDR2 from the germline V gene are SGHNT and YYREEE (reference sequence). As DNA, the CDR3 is TGTGCCAGCAGGCTAGCGGGGGGCCAGGGAGATACGCAGTATTTT. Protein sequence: CASRLAGGQGDTQYF.

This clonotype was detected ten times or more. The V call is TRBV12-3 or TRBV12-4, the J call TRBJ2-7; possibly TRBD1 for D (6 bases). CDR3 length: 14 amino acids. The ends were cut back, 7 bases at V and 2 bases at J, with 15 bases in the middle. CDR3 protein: CASNQQGMTYEQYF. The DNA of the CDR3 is TGTGCCAGCAATCAACAGGGAATGACCTACGAGCAGTACTTC.

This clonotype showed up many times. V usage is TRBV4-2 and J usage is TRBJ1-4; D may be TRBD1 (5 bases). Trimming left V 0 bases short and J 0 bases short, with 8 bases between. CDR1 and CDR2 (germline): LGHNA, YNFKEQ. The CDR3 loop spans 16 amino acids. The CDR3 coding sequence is TGTGCCAGCAGCCAAGATTTGGGGGCAACTAATGAAAAACTGTTTTTT. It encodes CASSQDLGATNEKLFF.

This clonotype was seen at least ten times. In DNA form, the CDR3 reads TGTGCCAGCAGCTCTAGCGTGAGGACAGATACGCAGTATTTT. Translated, it gives CASSSSVRTDTQYF. V gene TRBV7-2 combines with J gene TRBJ2-3, with a weak D call TRBD2 (6 bases). CDR3 size: 14 residues. V lost 4 bases to trimming and J lost 3 bases, with 11 bases between them. Looked up from germline, CDR1 is SGHTA and CDR2 is FQGNSA.

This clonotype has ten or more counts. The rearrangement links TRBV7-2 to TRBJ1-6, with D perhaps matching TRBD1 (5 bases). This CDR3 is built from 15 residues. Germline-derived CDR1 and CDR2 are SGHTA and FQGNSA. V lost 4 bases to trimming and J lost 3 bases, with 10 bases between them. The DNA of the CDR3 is TGTGCCAGCAGCTCCTACGACAGCTATAATTCACCCCTCCACTTT. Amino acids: CASSSYDSYNSPLHF.

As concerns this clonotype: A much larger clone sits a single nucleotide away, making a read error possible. The CDR3 DNA sequence: TGCAGCGTTGTGACAGGGGGTTACACCATATATTTT. Its translation: CSVVTGGYTIYF. The rearrangement uses TRBV29-1 and TRBJ1-3; 9 bases align to TRBD1. This CDR3 contains 12 residues. With V trimmed by 4 bases and J by 8 bases, 3 bases remained unmatched. Germline V gene sequence: CDR1 SQVTM, CDR2 ANQGSEA.

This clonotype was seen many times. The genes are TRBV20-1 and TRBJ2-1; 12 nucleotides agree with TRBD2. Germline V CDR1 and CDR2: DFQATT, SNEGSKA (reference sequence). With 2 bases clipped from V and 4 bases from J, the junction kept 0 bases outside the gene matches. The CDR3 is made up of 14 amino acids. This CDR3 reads CSARLAGGYNEQFF. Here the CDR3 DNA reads TGCAGTGCTAGACTAGCGGGGGGGTACAATGAGCAGTTCTTC.

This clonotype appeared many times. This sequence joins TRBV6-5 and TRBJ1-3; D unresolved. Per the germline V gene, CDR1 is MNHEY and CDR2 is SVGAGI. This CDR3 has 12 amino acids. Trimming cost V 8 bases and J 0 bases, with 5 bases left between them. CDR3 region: CASLSSGNTIYF. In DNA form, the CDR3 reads TGTGCCAGCCTTAGCTCTGGAAACACCATATATTTT.

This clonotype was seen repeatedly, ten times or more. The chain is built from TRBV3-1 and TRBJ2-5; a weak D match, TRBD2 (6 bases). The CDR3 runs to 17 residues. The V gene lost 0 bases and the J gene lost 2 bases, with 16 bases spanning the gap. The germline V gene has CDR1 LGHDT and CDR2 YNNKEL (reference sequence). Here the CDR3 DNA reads TGTGCCAGCAGCCAAGATCGTCGGTTGGGGGGACAAGAGACCCAGTACTTC. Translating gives CASSQDRRLGGQETQYF.

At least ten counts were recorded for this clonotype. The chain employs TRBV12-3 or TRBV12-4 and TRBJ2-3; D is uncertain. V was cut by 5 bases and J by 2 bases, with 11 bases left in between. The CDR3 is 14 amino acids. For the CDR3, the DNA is TGTGCCAGCAGTCACCGAACAACCACAGATACGCAGTATTTT. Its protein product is CASSHRTTTDTQYF.

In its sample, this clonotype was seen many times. The CDR3 reads CASSRGAGADGTEAFF. In nucleotides, the CDR3 is TGCGCCAGCAGCCGTGGGGCAGGGGCGGACGGCACTGAAGCTTTCTTT. The rearrangement links TRBV5-1 to TRBJ1-1, with D maybe TRBD1 (6 bases). This CDR3 comprises 16 residues. Trimming removed 4 bases from V and 4 bases from J, with 20 bases in between. Germline loops: CDR1 SGHRS, CDR2 YFSETQ.

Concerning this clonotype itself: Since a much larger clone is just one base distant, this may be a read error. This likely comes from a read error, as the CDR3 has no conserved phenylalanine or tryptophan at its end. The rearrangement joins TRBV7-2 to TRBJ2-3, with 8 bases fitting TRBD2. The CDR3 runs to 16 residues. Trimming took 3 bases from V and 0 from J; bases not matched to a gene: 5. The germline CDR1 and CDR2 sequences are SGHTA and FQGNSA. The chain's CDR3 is CASSFGGGRSTDTQYL. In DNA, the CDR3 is TGTGCCAGCAGCTTCGGCGGGGGGCGGAGCACAGATACGCAGTATTTG.

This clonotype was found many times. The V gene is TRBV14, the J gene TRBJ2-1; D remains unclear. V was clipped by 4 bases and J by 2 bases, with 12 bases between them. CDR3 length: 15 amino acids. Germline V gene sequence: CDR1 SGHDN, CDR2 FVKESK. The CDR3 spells CASSLGSQTYNEQFF. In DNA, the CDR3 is TGTGCCAGCAGCCTGGGCAGCCAAACCTACAATGAGCAGTTCTTC.

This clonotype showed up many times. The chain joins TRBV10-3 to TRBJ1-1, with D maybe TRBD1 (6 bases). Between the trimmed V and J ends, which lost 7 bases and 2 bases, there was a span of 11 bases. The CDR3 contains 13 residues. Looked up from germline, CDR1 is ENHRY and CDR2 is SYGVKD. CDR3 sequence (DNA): TGTGCCATCAAGTGGGACACAAACACTGAAGCTTTCTTT. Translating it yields CAIKWDTNTEAFF.

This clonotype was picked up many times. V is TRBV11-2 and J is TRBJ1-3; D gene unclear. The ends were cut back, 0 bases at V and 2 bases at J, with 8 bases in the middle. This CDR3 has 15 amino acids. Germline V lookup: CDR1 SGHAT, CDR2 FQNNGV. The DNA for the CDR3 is TGTGCCAGCAGCTTAGATTACGCCCCTGGAAACACCATATATTTT. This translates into CASSLDYAPGNTIYF.

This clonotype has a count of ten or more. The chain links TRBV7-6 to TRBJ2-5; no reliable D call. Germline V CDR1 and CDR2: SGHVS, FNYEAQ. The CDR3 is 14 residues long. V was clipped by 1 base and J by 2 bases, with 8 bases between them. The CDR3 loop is CASSLGVRQETQYF. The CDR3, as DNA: TGTGCCAGCAGCTTAGGGGTGAGACAAGAGACCCAGTACTTC. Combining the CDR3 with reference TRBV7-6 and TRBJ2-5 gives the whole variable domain GAGVSQSPRYKVTKRGQDVALRCDPISGHVSLYWYRQALGQGPEFLTYFNYEAQQDKSGLPNDRFSAERPEGSISTLTIQRTEQRDSAMYRCASSLGVRQETQYFGPGTRLLVL.

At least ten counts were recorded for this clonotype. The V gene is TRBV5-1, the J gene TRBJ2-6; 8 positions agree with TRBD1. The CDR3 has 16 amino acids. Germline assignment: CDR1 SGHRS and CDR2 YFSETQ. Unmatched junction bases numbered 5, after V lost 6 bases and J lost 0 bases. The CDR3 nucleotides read TGCGCCAGCACGGGACAGGCTAACTCTGGGGCCAACGTCCTGACTTTC. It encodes CASTGQANSGANVLTF.

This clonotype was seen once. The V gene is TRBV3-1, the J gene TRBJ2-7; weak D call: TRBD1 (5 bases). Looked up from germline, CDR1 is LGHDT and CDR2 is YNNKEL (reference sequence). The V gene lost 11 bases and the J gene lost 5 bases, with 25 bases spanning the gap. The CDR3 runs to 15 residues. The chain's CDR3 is CACSQVRRAKDEQYF. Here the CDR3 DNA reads TGTGCCTGCTCCCAAGTCCGCAGGGCTAAGGACGAGCAGTACTTC.

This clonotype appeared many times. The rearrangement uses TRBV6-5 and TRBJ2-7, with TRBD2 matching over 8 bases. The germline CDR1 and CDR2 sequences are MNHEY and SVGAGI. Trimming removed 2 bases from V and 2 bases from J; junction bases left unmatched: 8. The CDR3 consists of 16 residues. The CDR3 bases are TGTGCCAGCAGTTACGTTGGTAGCGGGGTACCCTACGAGCAGTACTTC. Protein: CASSYVGSGVPYEQYF.

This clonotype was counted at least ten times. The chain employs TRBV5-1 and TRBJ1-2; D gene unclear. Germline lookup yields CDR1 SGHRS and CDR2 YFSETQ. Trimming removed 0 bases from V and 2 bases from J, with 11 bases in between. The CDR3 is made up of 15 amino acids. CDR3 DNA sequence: TGCGCCAGCAGCTTGGACCCGGGCCCAAACTATGGCTACACCTTC. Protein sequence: CASSLDPGPNYGYTF.

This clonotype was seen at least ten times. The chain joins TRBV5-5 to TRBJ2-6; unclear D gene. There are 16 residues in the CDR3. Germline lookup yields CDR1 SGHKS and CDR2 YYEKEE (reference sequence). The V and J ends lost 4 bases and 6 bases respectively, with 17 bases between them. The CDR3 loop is CASSHARLAEANVLTF. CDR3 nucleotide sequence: TGTGCCAGCAGCCATGCCCGACTGGCAGAGGCCAACGTCCTGACTTTC.

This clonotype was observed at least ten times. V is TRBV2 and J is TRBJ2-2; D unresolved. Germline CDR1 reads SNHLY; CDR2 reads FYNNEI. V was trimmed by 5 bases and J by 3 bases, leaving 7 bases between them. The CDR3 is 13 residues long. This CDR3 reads CASSPGDTGELFF. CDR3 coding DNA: TGTGCCAGCAGTCCAGGAGACACCGGGGAGCTGTTTTTT.